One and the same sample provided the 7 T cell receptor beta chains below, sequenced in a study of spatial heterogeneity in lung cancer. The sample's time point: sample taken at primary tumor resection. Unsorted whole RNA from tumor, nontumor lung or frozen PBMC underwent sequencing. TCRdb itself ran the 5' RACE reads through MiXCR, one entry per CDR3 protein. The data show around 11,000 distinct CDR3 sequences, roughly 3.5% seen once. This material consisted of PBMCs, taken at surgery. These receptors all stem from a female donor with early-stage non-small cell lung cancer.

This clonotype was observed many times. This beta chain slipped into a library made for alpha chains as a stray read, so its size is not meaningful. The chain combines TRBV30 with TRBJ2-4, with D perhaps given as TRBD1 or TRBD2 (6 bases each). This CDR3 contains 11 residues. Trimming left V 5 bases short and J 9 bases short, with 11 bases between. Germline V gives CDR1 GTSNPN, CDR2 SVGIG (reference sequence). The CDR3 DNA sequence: TGTGCCTGGGAGGGGGGAGGCATTCAGTACTTC. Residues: CAWEGGGIQYF.

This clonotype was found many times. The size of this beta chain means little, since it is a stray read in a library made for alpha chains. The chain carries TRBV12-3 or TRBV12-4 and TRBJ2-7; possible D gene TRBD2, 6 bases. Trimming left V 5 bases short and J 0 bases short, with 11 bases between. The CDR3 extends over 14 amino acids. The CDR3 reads CASSPGSGSYEQYF. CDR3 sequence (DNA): TGTGCCAGCAGTCCGGGTAGCGGCTCCTACGAGCAGTACTTC.

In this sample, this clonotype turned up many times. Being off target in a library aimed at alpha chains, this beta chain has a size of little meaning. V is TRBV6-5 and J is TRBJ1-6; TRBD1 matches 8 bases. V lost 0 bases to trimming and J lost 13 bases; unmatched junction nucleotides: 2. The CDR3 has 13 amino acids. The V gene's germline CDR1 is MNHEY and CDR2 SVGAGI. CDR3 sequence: CASSYSQGAPLHF. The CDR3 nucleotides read TGTGCCAGCAGTTACTCCCAGGGGGCCCCCCTCCACTTT.

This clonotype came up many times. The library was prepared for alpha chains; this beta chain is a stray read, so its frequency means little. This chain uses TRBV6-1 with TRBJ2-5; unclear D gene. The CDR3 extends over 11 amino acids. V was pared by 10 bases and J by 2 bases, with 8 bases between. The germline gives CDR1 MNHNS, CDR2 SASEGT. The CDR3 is CATNPQETQYF. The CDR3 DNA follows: TGTGCCACCAACCCGCAAGAGACCCAGTACTTC.

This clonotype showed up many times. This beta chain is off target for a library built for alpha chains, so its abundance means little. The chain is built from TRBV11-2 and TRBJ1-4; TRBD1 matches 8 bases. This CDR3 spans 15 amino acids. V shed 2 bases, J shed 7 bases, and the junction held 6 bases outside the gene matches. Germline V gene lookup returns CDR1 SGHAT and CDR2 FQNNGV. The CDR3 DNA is TGTGCCAGCAGCTTAATCGGACAGGGAGGTGAAAAACTGTTTTTT. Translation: CASSLIGQGGEKLFF.

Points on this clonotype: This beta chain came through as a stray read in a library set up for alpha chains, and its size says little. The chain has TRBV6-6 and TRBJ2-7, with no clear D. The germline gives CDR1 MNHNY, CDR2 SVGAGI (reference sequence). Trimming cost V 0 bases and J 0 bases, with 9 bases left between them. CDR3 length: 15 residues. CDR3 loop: CASSYSPESSYEQYF. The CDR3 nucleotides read TGTGCCAGCAGTTACTCACCGGAGAGCTCCTACGAGCAGTACTTC.

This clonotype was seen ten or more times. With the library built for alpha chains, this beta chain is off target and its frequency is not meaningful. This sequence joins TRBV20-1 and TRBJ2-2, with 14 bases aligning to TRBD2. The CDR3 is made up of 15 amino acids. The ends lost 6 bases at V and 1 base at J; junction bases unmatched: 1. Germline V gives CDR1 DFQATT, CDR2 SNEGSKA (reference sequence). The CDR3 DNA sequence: TGCAGTGCCGGGACTAGCGGGAGGAACACCGGGGAGCTGTTTTTT. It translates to CSAGTSGRNTGELFF.